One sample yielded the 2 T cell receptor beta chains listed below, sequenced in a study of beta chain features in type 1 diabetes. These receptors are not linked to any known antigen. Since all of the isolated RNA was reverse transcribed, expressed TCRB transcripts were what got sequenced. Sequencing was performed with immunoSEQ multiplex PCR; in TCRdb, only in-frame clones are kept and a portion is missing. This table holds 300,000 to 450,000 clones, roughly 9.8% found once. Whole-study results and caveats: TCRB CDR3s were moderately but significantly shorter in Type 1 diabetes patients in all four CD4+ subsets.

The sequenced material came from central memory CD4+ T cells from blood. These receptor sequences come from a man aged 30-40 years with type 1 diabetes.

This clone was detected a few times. The CDR3, as DNA: TGTGCCAGCAGTGAAGGAAGGGGGCGTCGGACTGAAGCTTTCTTT. This sequence encodes CASSEGRGRRTEAFF. The chain is built from TRBV2 and TRBJ1-1, with TRBD1 matching over 7 bases. The CDR3 runs 15 residues. From germline, CDR1 is SNHLY and CDR2 FYNNEI. The J segment lost 5 bases and the V segment lost 1 base, leaving 7 bases of the junction unmatched. The variable domain in full, completed from reference TRBV2 and TRBJ1-1, reads EPEVTQTPSHQVTQMGQEVILRCVPISNHLYFYWYRQILGQKVEFLVSFYNNEISEKSEIFDDQFSVERPDGSNFTLKIRSTKLEDSAMYFCASSEGRGRRTEAFFGQGTRLTVV.

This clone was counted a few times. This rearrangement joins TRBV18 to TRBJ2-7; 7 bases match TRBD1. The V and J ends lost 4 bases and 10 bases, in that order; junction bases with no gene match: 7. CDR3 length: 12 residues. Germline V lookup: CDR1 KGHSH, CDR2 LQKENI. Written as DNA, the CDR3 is TGTGCCAGCTCACACGCAGGGGGACCCCAGTACTTC. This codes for CASSHAGGPQYF.